These 26 T cell receptor beta chains originate from one sample sequenced in a study of blood T cell repertoires in COVID-19. Assay: immunoSEQ multiplex PCR; the TCRdb copy retains only in-frame clones and omits some. This sample has 650,000 to 800,000 clones, with 70% to 90% found just once. Sequenced sample: peripheral blood. The receptors were gathered from a woman aged 18-30 years with acute or convalescent COVID-19.

V usage is TRBV6-5 and J usage is TRBJ1-5, with TRBD1 as a possible D gene (5 bases). From germline, CDR1 is MNHEY and CDR2 SVGAGI. The CDR3 runs 13 residues. The V end lost 6 bases, the J end lost 6 bases, and 12 bases lay between the germline ends. The CDR3 DNA reads as TGTGCCAGCAGCGATCTCGGGGGTCAGCCCCAGCATTTT. This encodes CASSDLGGQPQHF.

In its sample, this clone was seen once. This sample includes further DNA sequences coding for the same CDR3. V usage is TRBV28 and J usage is TRBJ1-1, with a weak D call TRBD1 (5 bases). V gave up 2 bases and J gave up 2 bases, with 9 bases separating them. The CDR3 covers 14 residues. CDR1 is MDHEN, CDR2 SYDVKM, per germline. The CDR3 DNA reads as TGTGCCAGCAGTTTACCCGGGGGTAACACTGAAGCTTTCTTT. Its translation: CASSLPGGNTEAFF.

CDR3 loop: CAFIDPTRHQPQHF. The CDR3, as DNA: TGTGCCTTTATTGACCCGACTCGGCATCAGCCCCAGCATTTT. The rearrangement joins TRBV30 to TRBJ1-5; D unresolved. CDR3 length: 14 residues. CDR1 and CDR2 (germline): GTSNPN, SVGIG (reference sequence). V lost 7 bases and J lost 5, with 18 bases in between.

This clone is a singleton in its sample. The rearrangement uses TRBV13 and TRBJ1-5; the D gene is possibly TRBD1 (5 bases). Germline loops: CDR1 PRHDT, CDR2 FYEKMQ (reference sequence). The CDR3 has 14 amino acids. V was shortened by 4 bases and J by 9 bases, with 16 bases between the two germline ends. This CDR3 reads CASSSGLTERPQHF. CDR3 DNA: TGTGCCAGCAGCTCGGGACTCACCGAAAGGCCCCAGCATTTT.

V gene TRBV13 combines with J gene TRBJ1-1; no clear D gene. The CDR3 runs to 14 residues. Germline-derived CDR1 and CDR2 are PRHDT and FYEKMQ (reference sequence). Deletions cut 8 bases from V and 2 bases from J, with 15 bases between. This chain's CDR3 is CASGLFVVNTEAFF. In nucleotides, the CDR3 is TGTGCCAGCGGCCTCTTCGTTGTTAACACTGAAGCTTTCTTT.

The chain couples TRBV6-2 or TRBV6-3 to TRBJ2-7, with 9 bases lining up with TRBD1. The V gene end was trimmed by 6 bases and the J gene end by 1 base; junction bases not matched to a gene: 7. CDR1 MNHEY and CDR2 SVGEGT come from the germline V gene. CDR3 length: 15 residues. This chain's CDR3 is CASSETGTGSYEQYF. In DNA, the CDR3 is TGTGCCAGCAGCGAGACCGGGACAGGGTCCTACGAGCAGTACTTC.

Written as DNA, the CDR3 is TGTGCCAGCAGTCGACAGGGGGAGGGTGAAGCTTTCTTT. Residues: CASSRQGEGEAFF. The V call is TRBV7-3, the J call TRBJ1-1; TRBD1 agrees at 9 bases. CDR3 size: 13 residues. With V trimmed by 6 bases and J by 7 bases, 6 bases remained unmatched. Germline V CDR1 and CDR2: SGHTA, FQGTGA.

V is TRBV4-1 and J is TRBJ2-7, with 13 bases identical to TRBD2. CDR3 length equals 18 residues. The junction had 8 bases not matched to a gene; V was cut back by 1 base and J by 2 bases. Germline V gene data show CDR1 as MGHRA and CDR2 as YSYEKL. The DNA for the CDR3 is TGCGCCAGCAGCCAAGTACTACTAGCGGGGGGGACTACCTACGAGCAGTACTTC. Translated, it gives CASSQVLLAGGTTYEQYF.

The chain couples TRBV9 to TRBJ2-7; D perhaps matches TRBD1 (6 bases). Trimming cost V 4 bases and J 2 bases, with 16 bases left between them. CDR3 size: 15 residues. Germline V gene lookup returns CDR1 SGDLS and CDR2 YYNGEE. The CDR3 reads CASSPRTESTYEQYF. The CDR3 DNA reads TGTGCCAGCAGCCCGAGGACAGAGTCTACCTACGAGCAGTACTTC.

The V gene is TRBV25-1, the J gene TRBJ1-2, with TRBD1 identical over 7 bases. This CDR3 is 13 amino acids long. Germline CDR1 is MGHDK and CDR2 is SYGVNS. Germline trimming cut 7 bases from V and 3 bases from J; bases unmatched to any gene: 5. The CDR3 sequence: CASTDRDYYGYTF. CDR3 coding DNA: TGTGCCAGCACTGACAGGGATTACTATGGCTACACCTTC.

This clone was counted a single time. In DNA form, the CDR3 reads TGTGCCAGCAGCTCACCGACAGGGGGCGTCTATGGCTACACCTTC. Protein: CASSSPTGGVYGYTF. The J gene is TRBJ1-2, the V gene TRBV7-8; TRBD1 agrees at 10 bases. The CDR3 contains 15 residues. The germline V gene encodes CDR1 SGHVS and CDR2 FQNEAQ. Trimming removed 4 bases from V and 4 bases from J; junction bases left unmatched: 6.

The V call is TRBV21-1, the J call TRBJ1-3. TRBV21-1 is a pseudogene segment. The CDR3 spans 16 residues. The DNA of the CDR3 is TGTGCCAGCAGCACAGACGGAGGTCTCTCTGGAAACACCATATATTTT. Translating it yields CASSTDGGLSGNTIYF.

The chain carries TRBV19 and TRBJ1-6, with a weak D call TRBD1 (6 bases). The CDR3 runs to 16 residues. V shed 4 bases and J shed 0 bases, with 10 bases lying between them. The germline V gene has CDR1 LNHDA and CDR2 SQIVND (reference sequence). CDR3 nucleotides: TGTGCCAGTAGTAAAGGGGGAACCTCCTATAATTCACCCCTCCACTTT. Its protein product is CASSKGGTSYNSPLHF.

This clone showed up just once. The chain has TRBV6-1 and TRBJ1-5, with D unresolved. Germline V CDR1 and CDR2: MNHNS, SASEGT. The CDR3 loop spans 14 amino acids. Trimming shortened V by 2 bases and J by 7 bases, and 12 bases separated the two germline ends. The CDR3 DNA reads as TGTGCCAGCAGTGAATCTAGCCGGAACCAGCCCCAGCATTTT. Translated: CASSESSRNQPQHF.

This rearrangement joins TRBV18 to TRBJ1-2, with D perhaps matching TRBD1 (6 bases). The CDR3 runs to 17 residues. Germline V gene lookup returns CDR1 KGHSH and CDR2 LQKENI. Trimming removed 4 bases from V and 0 bases from J, with 18 bases in between. The DNA for the CDR3 is TGTGCCAGCTCACGAAACTCTCCGGGACAATCTAACTATGGCTACACCTTC. Translating it yields CASSRNSPGQSNYGYTF.

The chain carries TRBV3-1 (or the pseudogene TRBV3-2) and TRBJ1-6, with 8 bases identical to TRBD1. The junction had 7 bases not matched to a gene; V was cut back by 5 bases and J by 7 bases. There are 15 residues in the CDR3. Germline V CDR1 and CDR2: LGHDT, YNNKEL (reference sequence). CDR3 nucleotides: TGTGCCAGCAGCATTGGACAGGGTTTCAATTCACCCCTCCACTTT. Residues: CASSIGQGFNSPLHF.

The chain has TRBV5-1 and TRBJ2-1, with 7 positions matching TRBD1. From germline, CDR1 is SGHRS and CDR2 YFSETQ. Trimming took 4 bases from V and 3 from J; bases not matched to a gene: 7. CDR3 length equals 15 residues. The CDR3 loop is CASSEGQESYNEQFF. Here the CDR3 DNA reads TGCGCCAGCAGCGAAGGACAGGAGAGCTACAATGAGCAGTTCTTC. The full variable domain, rest sourced from reference TRBV5-1 and TRBJ2-1, is KAGVTQTPRYLIKTRGQQVTLSCSPISGHRSVSWYQQTPGQGLQFLFEYFSETQRNKGNFPGRFSGRQFSNSRSEMNVSTLELGDSALYLCASSEGQESYNEQFFGPGTRLTVL.

This clone was recorded once. V is TRBV4-1 and J is TRBJ2-3, with TRBD1 matching over 9 bases. The length of the CDR3 is 18 residues. Germline V CDR1 and CDR2: MGHRA, YSYEKL. With V trimmed by 0 bases and J by 0 bases, 7 bases remained unmatched. The CDR3 nucleotides are TGCGCCAGCAGCCAAGATGAACAGGGGGCGATGAGCACAGATACGCAGTATTTT. Encoded protein: CASSQDEQGAMSTDTQYF.

As to this clone: The sample holds other DNA sequences that translate to the same CDR3. V is TRBV12-3 or TRBV12-4 and J is TRBJ2-7; D unresolved. V lost 6 bases and J lost 3, with 6 bases in between. This CDR3 spans 11 amino acids. The CDR3 coding sequence is TGTGCCAGCAGCTCCCTCTACGAGCAGTACTTC. Residues: CASSSLYEQYF.

This clone was found once. The genes are TRBV10-3 and TRBJ1-2; D is uncertain. V lost 3 bases and J 8 bases, leaving 10 bases between the germline ends. Per germline, CDR1 ENHRY and CDR2 SYGVKD. The CDR3 consists of 12 residues. For the CDR3, the DNA is TGTGCCATCAGTGACAATTCGGGAGGCTACACCTTC. This gives the protein CAISDNSGGYTF.

This rearrangement joins TRBV19 to TRBJ1-2, with no clear D. The V end was cut by 2 bases, the J end by 0 bases, with 7 bases between. The CDR3 is 14 residues long. Germline V gene sequence: CDR1 LNHDA, CDR2 SQIVND (reference sequence). CDR3 nucleotide sequence: TGTGCCAGTAGTATACAGGCAGCTAACTATGGCTACACCTTC. It specifies CASSIQAANYGYTF.

The gene calls are TRBV10-3 and TRBJ2-1, with D possibly TRBD2 on 5 matching bases. The ends were cut back, 10 bases at V and 2 bases at J, with 18 bases in the middle. The CDR3 loop spans 15 amino acids. The germline V gene encodes CDR1 ENHRY and CDR2 SYGVKD. CDR3 coding DNA: TGTGCCACCCATAGAACTAGAAAGCCCTACAATGAGCAGTTCTTC. It yields the protein CATHRTRKPYNEQFF.

This chain joins TRBV5-4 and TRBJ1-2; D might be TRBD1 (6 bases). The ends were cut back, 4 bases at V and 0 bases at J, with 10 bases in the middle. The CDR3 contains 14 residues. The germline gives CDR1 SGHNT, CDR2 YYREEE (reference sequence). The CDR3: CASSPWDTNYGYTF. The CDR3 DNA reads TGTGCCAGCAGCCCCTGGGACACTAACTATGGCTACACCTTC. Full variable domain (missing parts from reference TRBV5-4 and TRBJ1-2): ETGVTQSPTHLIKTRGQQVTLRCSSQSGHNTVSWYQQALGQGPQFIFQYYREEENGRGNFPPRFSGLQFPNYSSELNVNALELDDSALYLCASSPWDTNYGYTFGSGTRLTVV.

The V gene is TRBV4-1, the J gene TRBJ1-5, with 7 bases aligning to TRBD1. CDR1 and CDR2 (germline): MGHRA, YSYEKL. The CDR3 contains 19 residues. Trimming cost V 3 bases and J 5 bases; bases outside gene matches: 19. Here the CDR3 DNA reads TGCGCCAGCAGCCAGGGGGATATACGGAGGGGGCAGGTTTATCAGCCCCAGCATTTT. Residues: CASSQGDIRRGQVYQPQHF.

J is TRBJ1-2 and V is TRBV2; D is possibly TRBD1 (5 bases). Trimming took 9 bases from V and 3 from J, leaving 20 bases between them. This CDR3 is built from 15 residues. Germline CDR1 reads SNHLY; CDR2 reads FYNNEI. The CDR3 coding sequence is TGTGCCAGTACGACGAATCAGGGTCTGGACTATGGCTACACCTTC. It yields the protein CASTTNQGLDYGYTF.

The chain carries TRBV7-2 and TRBJ1-2, with TRBD1 matching over 9 bases. CDR3 length equals 14 residues. V gave up 4 bases and J gave up 4 bases; unmatched junction bases: 4. Germline V CDR1 and CDR2: SGHTA, FQGNSA. The CDR3, as DNA: TGTGCCAGCAGCTACAGGGGGCGAAGCTATGGCTACACCTTC. This encodes CASSYRGRSYGYTF. Full variable domain (remainder filled in from reference TRBV7-2 and TRBJ1-2): GAGVSQSPSNKVTEKGKDVELRCDPISGHTALYWYRQSLGQGLEFLIYFQGNSAPDKSGLPSDRFSAERTGGSVSTLTIQRTQQEDSAVYLCASSYRGRSYGYTFGSGTRLTVV.